The present T cell receptor (beta chain) was sequenced within a study of blood T cell repertoires in COVID-19. This table comes from immunoSEQ multiplex PCR, and its TCRdb copy is limited to in-frame clones, with some not included. This table holds over 150,000 clones, about 89% found once. There are 16 residues in the CDR3. Trimming cost V 1 base and J 6 bases; bases outside gene matches: 9. From germline, CDR1 is PRHDT and CDR2 FYEKMQ (reference sequence). Sequenced sample: peripheral blood. V is TRBV13 and J is TRBJ2-3, with TRBD2 identical over 8 bases. The receptor comes from a man aged 18 to 30 who had recovered from COVID-19. CDR3 region: CASSLAGTREYDTQYF. The CDR3 DNA sequence: TGTGCCAGCAGCTTAGCCGGGACTAGAGAATATGATACGCAGTATTTT.